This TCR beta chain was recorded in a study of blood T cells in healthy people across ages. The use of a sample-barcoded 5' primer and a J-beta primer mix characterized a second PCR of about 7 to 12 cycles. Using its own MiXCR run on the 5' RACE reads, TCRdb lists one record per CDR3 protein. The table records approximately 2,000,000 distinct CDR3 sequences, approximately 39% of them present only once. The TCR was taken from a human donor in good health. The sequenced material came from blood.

This chain's CDR3 is CASSYVGGQSEQYF. The CDR3 nucleotides read TGTGCCAGCAGTTACGTGGGGGGCCAATCCGAGCAGTACTTC. The chain uses TRBV6-6 and TRBJ2-4; D might be TRBD1 or TRBD2, each matching 6 bases. The J call may be wrong; the DNA end is better matched by TRBJ2-7. The length of the CDR3 is 14 residues. From germline, CDR1 is MNHNY and CDR2 SVGAGI (reference sequence).